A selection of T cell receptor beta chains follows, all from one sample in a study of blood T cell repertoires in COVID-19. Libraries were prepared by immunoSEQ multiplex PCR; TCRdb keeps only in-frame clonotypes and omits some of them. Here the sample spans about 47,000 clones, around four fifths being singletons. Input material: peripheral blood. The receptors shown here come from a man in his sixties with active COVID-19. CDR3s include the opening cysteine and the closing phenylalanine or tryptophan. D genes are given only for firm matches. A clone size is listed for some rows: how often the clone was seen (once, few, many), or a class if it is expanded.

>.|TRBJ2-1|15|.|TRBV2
CASSEDSSSYNEQFF
TGTGCCAGCAGTGAAGACTCTAGCTCCTACAATGAGCAGTTCTTC
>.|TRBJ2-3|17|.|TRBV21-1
CASTLIAGGIPTDTQYF
TGTGCCAGCACCTTGATAGCGGGGGGGATCCCCACAGATACGCAGTATTTT
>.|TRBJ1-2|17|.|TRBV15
CATSPPRRTALSYGYTF
TGTGCCACCAGCCCACCCCGGAGGACAGCGCTGTCCTATGGCTACACCTTC
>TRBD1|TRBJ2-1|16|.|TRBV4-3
CASSQADRGTGDEQFF
TGCGCCAGCAGCCAGGCAGACAGGGGGACGGGCGATGAGCAGTTCTTC
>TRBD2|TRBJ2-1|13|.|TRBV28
CASSPRDYHEQFF
TGTGCCAGCAGTCCTCGGGACTACCATGAGCAGTTCTTC
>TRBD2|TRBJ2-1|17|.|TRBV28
CASSLLKLAGGYNEQFF
TGTGCCAGCAGTTTACTAAAACTAGCGGGGGGATACAATGAGCAGTTCTTC
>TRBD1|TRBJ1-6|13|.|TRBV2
CATGTGENSPLHF
TGTGCCACCGGGACAGGGGAGAATTCACCCCTCCACTTT
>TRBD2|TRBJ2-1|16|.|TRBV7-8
CASSPGPGGVGNEQFF
TGTGCCAGCAGCCCCGGTCCGGGGGGGGTAGGCAATGAGCAGTTCTTC
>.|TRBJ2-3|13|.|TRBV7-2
CASGPTGTDTQYF
TGTGCCAGCGGTCCCACAGGGACAGATACGCAGTATTTT
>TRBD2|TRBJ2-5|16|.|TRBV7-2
CASSLALAGGTETQYF
TGTGCCAGCAGCTTAGCCCTAGCGGGGGGGACGGAGACCCAGTACTTC
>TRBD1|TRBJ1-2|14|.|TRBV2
CASRLGTANYGYTF
TGTGCCAGCAGACTCGGGACAGCAAACTATGGCTACACCTTC
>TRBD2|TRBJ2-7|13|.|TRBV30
CAWRRAGGYEQYF
TGTGCCTGGAGGCGGGCCGGGGGGTACGAGCAGTACTTC
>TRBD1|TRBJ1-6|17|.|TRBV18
CASSPAGDRGFFSPLHF
TGTGCCAGCTCACCCGCTGGGGACAGGGGTTTTTTTTCACCCCTCCACTTT
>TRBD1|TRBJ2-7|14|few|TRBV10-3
CAISDKGQTYEQYF
TGTGCCATCAGTGATAAGGGACAGACCTACGAGCAGTACTTC
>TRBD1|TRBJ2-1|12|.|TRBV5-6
CASSLPMTGEFF
TGTGCCAGCAGCTTGCCGATGACAGGGGAGTTCTTC
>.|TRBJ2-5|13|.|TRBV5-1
CASSLTVEETQYF
TGCGCCAGCAGCTTGACAGTTGAAGAGACCCAGTACTTC
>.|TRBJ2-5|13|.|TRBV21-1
CASGGGGQETQYF
TGTGCCAGCGGGGGAGGGGGCCAAGAGACCCAGTACTTC
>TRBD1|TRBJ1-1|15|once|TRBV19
CASSLTGSMNTEAFF
TGTGCCAGTAGCTTGACAGGGAGTATGAACACTGAAGCTTTCTTT
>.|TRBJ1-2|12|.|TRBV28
CASRPGYYGYTF
TGTGCCAGCAGACCAGGGTACTATGGCTACACCTTC
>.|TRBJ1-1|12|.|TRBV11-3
CASSAGDTEAFF
TGTGCCAGCAGCGCAGGGGACACTGAAGCTTTCTTT
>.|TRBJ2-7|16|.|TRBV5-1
CASSRRDGNFVYEQYF
TGCGCCAGCAGCAGGAGGGACGGAAACTTTGTTTACGAGCAGTACTTC
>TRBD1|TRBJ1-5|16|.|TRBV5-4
CASSLGGTVPNQPQHF
TGTGCCAGCAGCTTGGGGGGGACAGTCCCCAATCAGCCCCAGCATTTT
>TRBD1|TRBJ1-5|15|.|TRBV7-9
CASSAAGGPNQPQHF
TGTGCCAGCAGCGCCGCAGGGGGCCCCAATCAGCCCCAGCATTTT
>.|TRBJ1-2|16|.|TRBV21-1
CASSKRPGGWRDGYTF
TGTGCCAGCAGCAAACGTCCAGGGGGGTGGCGGGATGGCTACACCTTC
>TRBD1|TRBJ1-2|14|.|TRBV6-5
CASSYGQGVYGYTF
TGTGCCAGCAGTTACGGACAGGGGGTCTATGGCTACACCTTC
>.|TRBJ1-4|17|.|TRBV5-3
CARSLAGGARENEKLFF
TGTGCCAGAAGCTTGGCAGGCGGGGCCAGGGAAAATGAAAAACTGTTTTTT
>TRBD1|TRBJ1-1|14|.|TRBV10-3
CAINKTGVNTEAFF
TGTGCCATCAATAAGACAGGGGTCAACACTGAAGCTTTCTTT
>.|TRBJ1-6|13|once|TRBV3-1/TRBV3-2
CASSQHQGSPLHF
TGTGCCAGCAGCCAACACCAGGGCTCACCCCTCCACTTT
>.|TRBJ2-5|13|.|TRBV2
CASTRERQETQYF
TGTGCCAGCACCCGAGAAAGACAAGAGACCCAGTACTTC
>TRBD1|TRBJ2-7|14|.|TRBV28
CASSLPDRGYEQYF
TGTGCCAGCAGTTTACCGGACAGGGGGTACGAGCAGTACTTC
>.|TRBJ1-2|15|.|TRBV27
CASSPQGPSNYGYTF
TGTGCCAGCAGTCCACAGGGACCTTCTAACTATGGCTACACCTTC
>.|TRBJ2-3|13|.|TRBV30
CAWSALTGDTQYF
TGTGCCTGGAGTGCCTTAACGGGAGATACGCAGTATTTT
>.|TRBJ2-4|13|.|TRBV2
CASSDGGQLAEYF
TGTGCCAGCAGTGACGGGGGACAGTTGGCGGAGTACTTC
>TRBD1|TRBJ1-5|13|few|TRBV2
CASSRDSYQSQHF
TGTGCCAGCAGTAGGGACAGCTATCAGTCCCAGCATTTT
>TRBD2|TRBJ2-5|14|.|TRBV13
CASRLAGGQETQYF
TGTGCCAGCAGGCTAGCGGGGGGGCAGGAGACCCAGTACTTC
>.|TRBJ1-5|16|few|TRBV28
CASTSAGVGGNQPQHF
TGTGCCAGCACCTCAGCTGGGGTAGGGGGCAATCAGCCCCAGCATTTT
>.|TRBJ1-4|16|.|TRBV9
CASSASHRARGEKLFF
TGTGCCAGCAGCGCCTCACACAGGGCTAGGGGTGAAAAACTGTTTTTT
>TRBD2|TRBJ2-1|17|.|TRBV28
CASSPWTSGSSYNEQFF
TGTGCCAGCAGCCCCTGGACTAGCGGAAGCTCCTACAATGAGCAGTTCTTC
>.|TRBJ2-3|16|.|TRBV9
CASSNQPGHNTDTQYF
TGTGCCAGCAGCAACCAACCGGGACACAACACAGATACGCAGTATTTT
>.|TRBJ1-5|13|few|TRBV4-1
CASSPWANQPQHF
TGCGCCAGCAGCCCTTGGGCCAATCAGCCCCAGCATTTT
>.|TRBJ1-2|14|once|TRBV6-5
CASSYSPGNYGYTF
TGTGCCAGCAGTTACTCACCGGGTAACTATGGCTACACCTTC
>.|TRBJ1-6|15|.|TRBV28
CASSKQGSYNSPLHF
TGTGCCAGCAGTAAACAGGGTTCCTATAATTCACCCCTCCACTTT
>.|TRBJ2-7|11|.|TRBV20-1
CSASLSYEQYF
TGCAGTGCTAGTTTGAGCTACGAGCAGTACTTC